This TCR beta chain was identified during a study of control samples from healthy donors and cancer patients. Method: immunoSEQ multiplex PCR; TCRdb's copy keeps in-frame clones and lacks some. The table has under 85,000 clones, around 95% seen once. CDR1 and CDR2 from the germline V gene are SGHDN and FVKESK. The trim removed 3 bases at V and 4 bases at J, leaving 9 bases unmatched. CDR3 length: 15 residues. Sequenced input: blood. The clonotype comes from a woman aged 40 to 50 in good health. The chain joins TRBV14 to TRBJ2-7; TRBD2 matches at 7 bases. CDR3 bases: TGTGCCAGCAGCCATGGGAGGGAGTCTTCGTACGAGCAGTACTTC. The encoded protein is CASSHGRESSYEQYF. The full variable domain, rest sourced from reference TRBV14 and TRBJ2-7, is EAGVTQFPSHSVIEKGQTVTLRCDPISGHDNLYWYRRVMGKEIKFLLHFVKESKQDESGMPNNRFLAERTGGTYSTLKVQPAELEDSGVYFCASSHGRESSYEQYFGPGTRLTVT.